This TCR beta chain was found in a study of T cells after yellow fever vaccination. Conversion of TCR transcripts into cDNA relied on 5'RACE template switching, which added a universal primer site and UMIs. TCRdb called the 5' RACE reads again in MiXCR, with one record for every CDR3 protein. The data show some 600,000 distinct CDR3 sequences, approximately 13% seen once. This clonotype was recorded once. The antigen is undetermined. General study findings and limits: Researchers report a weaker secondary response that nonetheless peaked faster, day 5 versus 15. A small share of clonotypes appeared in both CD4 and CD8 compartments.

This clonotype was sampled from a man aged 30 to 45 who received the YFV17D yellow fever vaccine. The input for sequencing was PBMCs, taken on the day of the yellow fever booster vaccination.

The CDR3 sequence is CASSLTLRDTQYF. CDR3 nucleotide sequence: TGTGCCAGCAGCTTAACCCTGCGGGATACGCAGTATTTT. The rearrangement uses TRBV7-3 and TRBJ2-3; D unclear. The CDR3 is 13 residues long. Germline V CDR1 and CDR2: SGHTA, FQGTGA. Trimming took 0 bases from V and 6 from J, leaving 7 bases between them.